Described below is a single TCR beta chain sequence and its context. No antigen is known for it. This entry comes from a study of T cell repertoires in cytomegalovirus infection. Study-level findings and limits: Identification of carriers of CMV plus the relevant HLA was performed using cumulative public TCR beta family frequency.

TCRdb analysed the reads with MiXCR anew, one entry per CDR3 protein. Among about 250,000 distinct CDR3 sequences listed, about a sixth were seen once. Germline V gene data show CDR1 as SNHLY and CDR2 as FYNNEI. V shed 10 bases, J shed 2 bases, and the junction held 10 bases outside the gene matches. The CDR3 consists of 15 residues. The gene calls are TRBV2 and TRBJ2-1; TRBD2 agrees at 8 bases. This clonotype was sampled from a human donor in good health (CMV status not recorded). Some clones in this sample may be carry-over from other donors' samples. Sequencing was done on a sample of CD8+ T cells from PBMCs. In DNA, the CDR3 is TGTGCCATCCCTTGGAGTAGCGGGACCTACAATGAGCAGTTCTTC. Protein sequence: CAIPWSSGTYNEQFF.